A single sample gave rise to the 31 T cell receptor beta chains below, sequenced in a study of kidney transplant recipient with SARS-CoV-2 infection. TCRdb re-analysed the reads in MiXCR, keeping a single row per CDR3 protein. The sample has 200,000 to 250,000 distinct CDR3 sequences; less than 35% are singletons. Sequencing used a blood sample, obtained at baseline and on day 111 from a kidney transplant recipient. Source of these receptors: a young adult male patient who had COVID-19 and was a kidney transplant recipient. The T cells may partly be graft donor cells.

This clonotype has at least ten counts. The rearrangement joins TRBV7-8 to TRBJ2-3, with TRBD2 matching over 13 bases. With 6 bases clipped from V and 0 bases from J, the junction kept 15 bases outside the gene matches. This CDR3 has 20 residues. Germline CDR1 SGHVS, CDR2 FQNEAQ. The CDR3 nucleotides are TGTGCCAGCAGACCCGAACGACCGGGACTAGCGGGGCCAAGCACAGATACGCAGTATTTT. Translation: CASRPERPGLAGPSTDTQYF. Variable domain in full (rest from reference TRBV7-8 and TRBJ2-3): GAGVSQSPRYKVAKRGQDVALRCDPISGHVSLFWYQQALGQGPEFLTYFQNEAQLDKSGLPSDRFFAERPEGSVSTLKIQRTQQEDSAVYLCASRPERPGLAGPSTDTQYFGPGTRLTVL.

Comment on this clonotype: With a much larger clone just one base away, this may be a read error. CDR3 protein: CASSLPGNEQYF. In DNA, the CDR3 is TGTGCCAGCAGTTTACCAGGGAACGAGCAGTACTTC. The chain has TRBV28 and TRBJ2-7; D might be TRBD1 (5 bases). The CDR3 runs to 12 residues. In germline, CDR1 is MDHEN, CDR2 SYDVKM. V was shortened by 2 bases and J by 5 bases, with 7 bases between the two germline ends.

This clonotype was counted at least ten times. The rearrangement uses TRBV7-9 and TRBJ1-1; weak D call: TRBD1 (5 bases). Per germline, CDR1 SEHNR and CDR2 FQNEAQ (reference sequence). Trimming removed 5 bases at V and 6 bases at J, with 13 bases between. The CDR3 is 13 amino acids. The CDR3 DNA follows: TGTGCCAGCAGCCGAAGTTCGGGGGCTGAAGCTTTCTTT. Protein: CASSRSSGAEAFF. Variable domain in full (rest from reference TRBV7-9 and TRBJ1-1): DTGVSQNPRHKITKRGQNVTFRCDPISEHNRLYWYRQTLGQGPEFLTYFQNEAQLEKSRLLSDRFSAERPKGSFSTLEIQRTEQGDSAMYLCASSRSSGAEAFFGQGTRLTVV.

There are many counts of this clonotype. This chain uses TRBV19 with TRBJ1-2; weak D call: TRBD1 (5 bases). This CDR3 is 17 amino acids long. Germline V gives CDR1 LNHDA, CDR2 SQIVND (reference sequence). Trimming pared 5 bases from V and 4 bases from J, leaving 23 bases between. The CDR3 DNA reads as TGTGCCAGTAGTTTTGGTAGGACAAATCGAAAGACCTATGGCTACACCTTC. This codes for CASSFGRTNRKTYGYTF.

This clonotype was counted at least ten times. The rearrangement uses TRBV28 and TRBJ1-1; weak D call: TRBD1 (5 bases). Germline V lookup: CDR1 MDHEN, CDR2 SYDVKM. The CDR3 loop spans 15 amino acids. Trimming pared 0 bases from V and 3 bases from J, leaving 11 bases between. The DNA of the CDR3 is TGTGCCAGCAGTTTATGGGCAGGGCGAGACACTGAAGCTTTCTTT. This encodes CASSLWAGRDTEAFF.

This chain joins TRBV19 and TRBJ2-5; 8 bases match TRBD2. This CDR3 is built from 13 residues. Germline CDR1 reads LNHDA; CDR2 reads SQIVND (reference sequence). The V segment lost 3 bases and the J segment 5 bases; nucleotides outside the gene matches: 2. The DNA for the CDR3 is TGTGCCAGTAGTATGAGCGGGGGTGAGACCCAGTACTTC. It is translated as CASSMSGGETQYF.

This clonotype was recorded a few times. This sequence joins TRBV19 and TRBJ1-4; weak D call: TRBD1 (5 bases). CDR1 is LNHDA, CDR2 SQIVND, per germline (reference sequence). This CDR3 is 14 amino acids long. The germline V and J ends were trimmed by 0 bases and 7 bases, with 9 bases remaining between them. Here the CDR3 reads CASSIDRVSEKLFF. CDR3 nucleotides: TGTGCCAGTAGTATAGACAGGGTTAGTGAAAAACTGTTTTTT.

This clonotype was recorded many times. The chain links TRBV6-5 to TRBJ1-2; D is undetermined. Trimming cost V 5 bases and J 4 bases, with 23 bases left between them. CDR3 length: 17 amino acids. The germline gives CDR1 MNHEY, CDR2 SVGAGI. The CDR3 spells CASSIQWECRKTYGYTF. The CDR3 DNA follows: TGTGCCAGCAGTATTCAATGGGAATGTAGAAAGACCTATGGCTACACCTTC.

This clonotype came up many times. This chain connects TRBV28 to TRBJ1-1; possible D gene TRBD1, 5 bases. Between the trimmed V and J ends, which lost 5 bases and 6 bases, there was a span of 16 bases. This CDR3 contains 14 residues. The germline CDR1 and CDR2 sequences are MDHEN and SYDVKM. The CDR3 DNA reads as TGTGCCAGCAGTATACACACAGGAGGTCCTGAAGCTTTCTTT. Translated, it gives CASSIHTGGPEAFF.

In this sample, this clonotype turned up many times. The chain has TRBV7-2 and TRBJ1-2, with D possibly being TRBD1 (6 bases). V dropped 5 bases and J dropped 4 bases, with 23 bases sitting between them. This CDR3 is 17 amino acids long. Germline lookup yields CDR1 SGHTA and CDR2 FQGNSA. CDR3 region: CASSPLDRDGKTYGYTF. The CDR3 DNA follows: TGTGCCAGCAGCCCTCTGGACAGAGACGGAAAGACCTATGGCTACACCTTC.

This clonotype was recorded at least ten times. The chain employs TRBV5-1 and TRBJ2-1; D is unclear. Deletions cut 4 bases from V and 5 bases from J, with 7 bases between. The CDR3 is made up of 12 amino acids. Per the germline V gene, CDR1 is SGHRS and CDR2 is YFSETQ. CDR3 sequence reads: CASSEDHNEQFF. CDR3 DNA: TGCGCCAGCAGCGAGGACCACAATGAGCAGTTCTTC.

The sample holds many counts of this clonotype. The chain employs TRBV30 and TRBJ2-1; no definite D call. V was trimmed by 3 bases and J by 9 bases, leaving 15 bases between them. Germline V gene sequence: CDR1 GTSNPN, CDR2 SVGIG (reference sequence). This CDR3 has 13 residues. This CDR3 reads CAWSGSVAGEQFF. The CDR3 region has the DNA TGTGCCTGGAGCGGGTCCGTAGCTGGTGAGCAGTTCTTC.

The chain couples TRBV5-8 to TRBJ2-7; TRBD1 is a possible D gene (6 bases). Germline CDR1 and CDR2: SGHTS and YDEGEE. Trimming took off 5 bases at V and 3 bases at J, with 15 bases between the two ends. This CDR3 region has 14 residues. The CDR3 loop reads CASSSPPDSYEQYV. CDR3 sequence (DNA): TGTGCCAGCAGTTCCCCCCCGGACAGCTACGAGCAGTACGTC.

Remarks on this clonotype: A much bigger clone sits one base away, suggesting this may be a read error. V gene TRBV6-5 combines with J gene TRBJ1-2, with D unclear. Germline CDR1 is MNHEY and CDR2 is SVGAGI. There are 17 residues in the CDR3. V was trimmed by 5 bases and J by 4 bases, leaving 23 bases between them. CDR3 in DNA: TGTGCCAGCAGTACCCGAGTGGAATGTAGAGAGACCTATGGCTACACCTTC. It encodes CASSTRVECRETYGYTF.

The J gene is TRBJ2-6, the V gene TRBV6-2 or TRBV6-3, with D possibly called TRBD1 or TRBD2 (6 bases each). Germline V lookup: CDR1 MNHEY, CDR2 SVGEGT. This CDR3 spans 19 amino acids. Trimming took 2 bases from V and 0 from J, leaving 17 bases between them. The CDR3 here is CASSYPRRGAYSGANVLTF. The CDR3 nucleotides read TGTGCCAGCAGTTACCCCCGGAGGGGGGCCTACTCTGGGGCCAACGTCCTGACTTTC.

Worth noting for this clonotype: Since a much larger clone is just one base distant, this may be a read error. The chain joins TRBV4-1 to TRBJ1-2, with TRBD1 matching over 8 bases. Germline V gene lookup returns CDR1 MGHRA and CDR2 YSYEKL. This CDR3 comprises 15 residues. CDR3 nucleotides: TGCGCCAGCAGCAGGGGACAGGAGAGCCAATATGGCAACACCTTC. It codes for CASSRGQESQYGNTF.

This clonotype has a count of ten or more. CDR3 coding DNA: TGCGCCAGCATTCTAGGGGACTCCGAGGGGGAGCAGTACTTC. This encodes CASILGDSEGEQYF. The V gene is TRBV23-1, the J gene TRBJ2-7, with D tentatively TRBD2 (6 bases). TRBV23-1 is an ORF; its function is uncertain. Trimming removed 7 bases at V and 7 bases at J, with 20 bases between. The length of the CDR3 is 14 residues.

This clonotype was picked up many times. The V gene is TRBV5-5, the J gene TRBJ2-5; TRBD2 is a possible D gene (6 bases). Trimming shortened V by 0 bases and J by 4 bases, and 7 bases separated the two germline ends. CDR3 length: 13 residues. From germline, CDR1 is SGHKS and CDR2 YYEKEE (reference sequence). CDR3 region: CASSLGLVETQYF. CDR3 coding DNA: TGTGCCAGCAGCTTGGGACTAGTAGAGACCCAGTACTTC.

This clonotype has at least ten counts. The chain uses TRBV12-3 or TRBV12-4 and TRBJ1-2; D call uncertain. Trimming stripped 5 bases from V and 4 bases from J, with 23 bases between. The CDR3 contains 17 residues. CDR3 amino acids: CASSRSSSFRKTYGYTF. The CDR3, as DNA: TGTGCCAGCAGTCGAAGCAGCAGCTTCCGAAAGACCTATGGCTACACCTTC.

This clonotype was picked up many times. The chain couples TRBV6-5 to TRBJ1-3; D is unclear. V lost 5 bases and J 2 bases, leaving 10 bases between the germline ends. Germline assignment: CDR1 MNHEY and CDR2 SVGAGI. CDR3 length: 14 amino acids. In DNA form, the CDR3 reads TGTGCCAGCAGTCCGCGGACCGCTGGAAACACCATATATTTT. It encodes CASSPRTAGNTIYF.

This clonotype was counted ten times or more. CDR3: CASSQLTGMNTEAFF. In nucleotides, the CDR3 is TGTGCCAGCAGCCAACTGACAGGGATGAACACTGAAGCTTTCTTT. V usage is TRBV7-9 and J usage is TRBJ1-1, with 7 nucleotides matching TRBD1. The CDR3 is 15 residues long. The V gene end was trimmed by 5 bases and the J gene end by 0 bases; junction bases not matched to a gene: 6. CDR1 is SEHNR and CDR2 is FQNEAQ in the germline V gene (reference sequence).

CDR3 loop: CASSLAESGVSTEAFF. CDR3 coding DNA: TGCGCCAGCAGCTTGGCCGAATCCGGGGTGAGCACTGAAGCTTTCTTT. The V and J genes are TRBV5-1 and TRBJ1-1; D is unresolved. The V gene's germline CDR1 is SGHRS and CDR2 YFSETQ. The CDR3 is 16 residues long. The V end lost 0 bases, the J end lost 4 bases, and 16 bases lay between the germline ends.

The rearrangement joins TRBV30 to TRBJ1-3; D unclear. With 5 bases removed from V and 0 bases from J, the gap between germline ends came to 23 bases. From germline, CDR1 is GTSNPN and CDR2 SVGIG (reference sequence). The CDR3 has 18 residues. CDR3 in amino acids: CAWGGFTVRAYSGNTIYF. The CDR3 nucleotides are TGTGCCTGGGGAGGATTTACAGTCCGGGCATACTCTGGAAACACCATATATTTT.

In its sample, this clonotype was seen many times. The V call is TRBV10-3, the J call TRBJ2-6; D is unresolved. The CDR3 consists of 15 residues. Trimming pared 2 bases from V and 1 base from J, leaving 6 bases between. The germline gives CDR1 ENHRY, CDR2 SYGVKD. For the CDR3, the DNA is TGTGCCATCAGTGAGGTCCTATCTGGGGCCAACGTCCTGACTTTC. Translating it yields CAISEVLSGANVLTF.

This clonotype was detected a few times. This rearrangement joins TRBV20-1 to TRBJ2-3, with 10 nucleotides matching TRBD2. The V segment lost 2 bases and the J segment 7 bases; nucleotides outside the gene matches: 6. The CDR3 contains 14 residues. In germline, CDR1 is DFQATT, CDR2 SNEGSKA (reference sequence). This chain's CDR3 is CSARLAGVVNTQYF. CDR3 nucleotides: TGCAGTGCTAGACTAGCGGGAGTAGTGAATACGCAGTATTTT.

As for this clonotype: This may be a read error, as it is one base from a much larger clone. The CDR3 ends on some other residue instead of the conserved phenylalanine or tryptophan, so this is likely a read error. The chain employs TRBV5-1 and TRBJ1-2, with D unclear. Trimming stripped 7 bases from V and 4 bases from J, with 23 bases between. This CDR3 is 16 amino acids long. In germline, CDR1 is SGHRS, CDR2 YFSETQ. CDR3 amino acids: CASHYGSVRKTYGYTS. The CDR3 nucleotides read TGCGCCAGCCATTATGGATCGGTTCGAAAGACCTATGGCTACACCTCC.

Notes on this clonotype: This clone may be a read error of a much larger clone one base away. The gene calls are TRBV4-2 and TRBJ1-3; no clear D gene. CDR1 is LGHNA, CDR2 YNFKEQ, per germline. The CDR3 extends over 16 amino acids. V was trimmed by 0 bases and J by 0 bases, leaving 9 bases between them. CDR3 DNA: TGTGCCAGCAGCCAAGATGTAGATTCCTCTGGAAACACCATATATTTT. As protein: CASSQDVDSSGNTIYF.

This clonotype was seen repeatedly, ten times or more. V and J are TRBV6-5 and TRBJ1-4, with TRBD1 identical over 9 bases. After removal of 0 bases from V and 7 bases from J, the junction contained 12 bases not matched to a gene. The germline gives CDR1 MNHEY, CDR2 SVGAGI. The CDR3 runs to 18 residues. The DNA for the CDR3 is TGTGCCAGCAGTTACTCGGCTCATCAACGACAGGGGGGTGAAAAACTGTTTTTT. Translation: CASSYSAHQRQGGEKLFF.

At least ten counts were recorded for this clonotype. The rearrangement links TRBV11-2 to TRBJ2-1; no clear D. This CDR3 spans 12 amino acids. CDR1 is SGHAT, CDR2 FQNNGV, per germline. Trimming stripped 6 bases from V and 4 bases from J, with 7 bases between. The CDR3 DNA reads TGTGCCAGCAGTTTCGGATACAATGAGCAGTTCTTC. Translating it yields CASSFGYNEQFF.

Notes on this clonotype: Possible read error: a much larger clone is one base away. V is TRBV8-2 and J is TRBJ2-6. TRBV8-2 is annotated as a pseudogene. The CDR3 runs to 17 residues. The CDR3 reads CGNQVRIAQSRANVLTF. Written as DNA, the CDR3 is TGTGGCAATCAAGTTAGGATAGCACAAAGTCGGGCCAACGTCCTGACTTTC.

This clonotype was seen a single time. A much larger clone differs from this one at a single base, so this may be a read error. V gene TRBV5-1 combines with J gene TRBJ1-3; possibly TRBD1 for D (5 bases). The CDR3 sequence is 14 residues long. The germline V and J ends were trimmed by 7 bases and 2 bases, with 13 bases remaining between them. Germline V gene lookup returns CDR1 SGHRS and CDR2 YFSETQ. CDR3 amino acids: CASGRDHAGNTIYF. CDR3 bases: TGCGCCAGCGGTAGGGACCATGCTGGAAACACCATATATTTT.